This T cell receptor beta chain was sequenced for a study of blood T cell repertoires in COVID-19. The overall study: The United States, Italy and Spain supplied acute and convalescent COVID-19 samples. In each case, the material was cDNA or gDNA derived from T cells, B-cell-depleted T cells, or PBMCs.

The Seattle site enrolled patients during active infection and followed them longitudinally. In the authors' methods: It was from reference gene primer amplification that nucleated cell counts were estimated. Data came from immunoSEQ multiplex PCR; TCRdb stores just in-frame clones and leaves some out. The V and J calls and clone size come from that table; D and trimming were worked out from the DNA. The table records hundreds of thousands of clones, 87% of them present only once. Germline lookup yields CDR1 SGHNT and CDR2 YENEEA. With 1 base clipped from V and 5 bases from J, the junction kept 4 bases outside the gene matches. The length of the CDR3 is 15 residues.

The sequenced sample consisted of peripheral blood. The sequence was collected from a woman aged 50 to 60 with COVID-19, enrolled during active disease. The V gene is TRBV11-3, the J gene TRBJ2-3; 9 positions match TRBD2. The DNA of the CDR3 is TGTGCCAGCAGCTTAGCTAGCGGGACGGGAGATACGCAGTATTTT. Translated: CASSLASGTGDTQYF.